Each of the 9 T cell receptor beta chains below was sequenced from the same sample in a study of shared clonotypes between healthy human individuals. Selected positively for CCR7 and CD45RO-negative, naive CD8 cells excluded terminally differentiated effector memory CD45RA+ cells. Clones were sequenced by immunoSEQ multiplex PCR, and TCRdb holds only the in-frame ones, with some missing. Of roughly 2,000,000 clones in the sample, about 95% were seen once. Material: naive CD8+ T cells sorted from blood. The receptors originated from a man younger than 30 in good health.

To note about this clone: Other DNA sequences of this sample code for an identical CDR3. The CDR3 here is CASSLASSYEQYF. The CDR3 region has the DNA TGTGCCAGCAGCTTAGCTTCCTCCTACGAGCAGTACTTC. The chain has TRBV7-8 and TRBJ2-7; D gene unclear. CDR3 length: 13 amino acids. V was clipped by 0 bases and J by 0 bases, with 3 bases between them. Germline CDR1 SGHVS, CDR2 FQNEAQ.

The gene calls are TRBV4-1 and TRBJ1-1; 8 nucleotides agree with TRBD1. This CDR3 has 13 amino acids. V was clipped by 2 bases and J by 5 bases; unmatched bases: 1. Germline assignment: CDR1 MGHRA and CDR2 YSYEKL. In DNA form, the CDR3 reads TGCGCCAGCAGCCAAAACAGGGGGACTGAAGCTTTCTTT. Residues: CASSQNRGTEAFF.

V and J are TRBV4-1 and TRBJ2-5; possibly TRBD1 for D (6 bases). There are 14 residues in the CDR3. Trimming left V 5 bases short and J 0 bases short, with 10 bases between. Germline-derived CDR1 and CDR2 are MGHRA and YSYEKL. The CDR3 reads CASSDRDNQETQYF. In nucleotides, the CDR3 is TGCGCCAGCAGCGACCGGGACAACCAAGAGACCCAGTACTTC.

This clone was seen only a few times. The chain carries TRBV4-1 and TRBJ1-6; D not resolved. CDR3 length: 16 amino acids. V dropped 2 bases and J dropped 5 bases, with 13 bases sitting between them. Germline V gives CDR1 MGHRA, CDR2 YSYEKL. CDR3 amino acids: CASSQPGLGNNSPLHF. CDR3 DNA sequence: TGCGCCAGCAGCCAACCCGGGCTGGGGAATAATTCACCCCTCCACTTT.

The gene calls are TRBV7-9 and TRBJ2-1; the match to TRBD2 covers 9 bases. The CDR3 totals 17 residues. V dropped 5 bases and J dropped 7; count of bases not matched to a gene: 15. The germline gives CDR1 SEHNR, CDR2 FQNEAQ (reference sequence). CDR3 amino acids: CASSPPPGLANRNEQFF. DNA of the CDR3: TGTGCCAGCAGCCCGCCCCCGGGACTAGCAAATAGGAATGAGCAGTTCTTC.

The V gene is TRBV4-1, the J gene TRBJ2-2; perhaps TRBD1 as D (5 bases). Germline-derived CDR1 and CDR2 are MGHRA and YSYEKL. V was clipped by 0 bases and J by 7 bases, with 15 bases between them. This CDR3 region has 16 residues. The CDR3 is CASSQEGGRANGELFF. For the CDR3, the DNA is TGCGCCAGCAGCCAAGAAGGCGGCAGGGCAAACGGGGAGCTGTTTTTT.

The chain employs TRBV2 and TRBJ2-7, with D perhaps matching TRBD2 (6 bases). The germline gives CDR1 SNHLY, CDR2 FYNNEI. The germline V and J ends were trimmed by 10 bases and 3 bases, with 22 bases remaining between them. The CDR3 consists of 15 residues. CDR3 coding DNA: TGTGCCACCCTCCCGGCAGGGACTCCTAACTACGAGCAGTACTTC. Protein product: CATLPAGTPNYEQYF.

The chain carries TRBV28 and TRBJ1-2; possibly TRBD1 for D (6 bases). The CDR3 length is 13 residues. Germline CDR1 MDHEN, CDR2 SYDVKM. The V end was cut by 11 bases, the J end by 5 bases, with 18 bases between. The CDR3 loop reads CAADGKGVYGYTF. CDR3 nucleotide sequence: TGTGCCGCGGACGGGAAGGGGGTTTATGGCTACACCTTC.

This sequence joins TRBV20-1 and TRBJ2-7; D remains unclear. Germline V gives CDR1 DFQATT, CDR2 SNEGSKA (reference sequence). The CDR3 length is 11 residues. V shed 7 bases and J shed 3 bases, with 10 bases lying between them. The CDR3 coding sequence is TGCAGTGGGAAGGCGAACTACGAGCAGTACTTC. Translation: CSGKANYEQYF.